The entry below gives a single TCR beta chain sequence along with its context. The sample is drawn from a study of blood T cell repertoires in COVID-19. This CDR3 contains 15 residues. The V and J ends lost 6 bases and 3 bases, in that order; junction bases with no gene match: 8. Germline assignment: CDR1 SEHNR and CDR2 FQNEAQ (reference sequence). Profiling relied on immunoSEQ multiplex PCR, and the TCRdb table lists in-frame clones only, not all of them. The sample has about 80,000 clones; 60% to 85% are singletons. The chain recombines TRBV7-9 with TRBJ2-3; TRBD2 matches at 8 bases. The specimen was peripheral blood. The clonotype originates from a human donor in a cohort sampled during active COVID-19. CDR3 coding DNA: TGTGCCAGCAGTTCCGGGAGGGTTGCGACAGATACGCAGTATTTT. It encodes CASSSGRVATDTQYF.